This TCR beta chain was recorded in a study of T cell clusters in autoimmune cytopenias. Whole-study results and caveats: Functional roles of the in silico T cell clusters still await experimental validation.

The CDR3 covers 15 residues. Germline CDR1 is LGHNA and CDR2 is YSLEER. TRB rearrangements were amplified by touch-down multiplex PCR with mixed TRB-A/B primers. TCRdb reanalyzed the multiplex PCR reads and collapses them to one entry per CDR3 protein, without DNA. Listed are thousands of distinct CDR3 sequences; approximately 4.9% falls within the top ten. About 37,500 genome equivalents of blood DNA were amplified for TRB. About this clonotype: Its antigen is not identified.

This sequence joins TRBV4-3 and TRBJ2-1; TCRdb indicates TRBD2, and absent DNA this call remains unverified. Sequenced material: peripheral blood. The source of this sequence is a human donor with an autoimmune cytopenia or autoimmune hepatitis (not recorded which). The CDR3 region is CASGSSGGNYNEQFF.